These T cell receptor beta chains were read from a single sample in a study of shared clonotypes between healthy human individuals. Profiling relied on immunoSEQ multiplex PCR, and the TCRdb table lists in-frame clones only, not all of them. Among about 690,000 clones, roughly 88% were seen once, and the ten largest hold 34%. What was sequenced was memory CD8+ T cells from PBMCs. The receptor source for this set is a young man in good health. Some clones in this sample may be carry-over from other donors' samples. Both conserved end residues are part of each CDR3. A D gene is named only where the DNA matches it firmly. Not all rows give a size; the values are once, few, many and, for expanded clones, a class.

TGTGCCAGCGGAGACAGTACCTACGAGCAGTACTTC	CASGDSTYEQYF	TRBV27	TRBJ2-7	NA	NA
TGTGCCAGCAGTCATAGGACTAGCGGATCCTACGAGCAGTACTTC	CASSHRTSGSYEQYF	TRBV6-5	TRBJ2-7	NA	TRBD2
TGTGCCAGCAGTAGGTGGGGACAGGCTGACTACGAGCAGTACTTC	CASSRWGQADYEQYF	TRBV25-1	TRBJ2-7	NA	TRBD1
TGTGCCAGCAGCGTACAGGGAAGGGGAAACACCATATATTTT	CASSVQGRGNTIYF	TRBV9	TRBJ1-3	few	NA
TGTGCCAGCAGCTCGGGCCCCTACGAGCAGTACTTC	CASSSGPYEQYF	TRBV7-9	TRBJ2-7	NA	NA
TGTGCCTGGAGTGTAAGTCAGGGCAGGGGTTGGAGCTACACCTTC	CAWSVSQGRGWSYTF	TRBV30	TRBJ1-2	NA	NA
TGTGCCAGCAGCTTATCTCGGGGGGCAGATACGCAGTATTTT	CASSLSRGADTQYF	TRBV7-2	TRBJ2-3	few	TRBD2
TGTGCCAGCAGCTTGGCCCCCCGGGGAAGCTCCTACGAGCAGTACTTC	CASSLAPRGSSYEQYF	TRBV5-6	TRBJ2-7	NA	NA
TGTGCCAGCAGGCTTGATCCGTACGAGCAGTACTTC	CASRLDPYEQYF	TRBV6-5	TRBJ2-7	once	NA
TGTGCCAGCAGTGACCACAGCTACGAGCAGTACTTC	CASSDHSYEQYF	TRBV25-1	TRBJ2-7	NA	NA
TGCGCCAGCAGCCAGGTGGTAGGCCCCTACAATGAGCAGTTCTTC	CASSQVVGPYNEQFF	TRBV4-3	TRBJ2-1	NA	NA
TGTGCCAGCAGCTTCTTAGGTGGGACCCTAGAGCAGTTCTTC	CASSFLGGTLEQFF	TRBV7-6	TRBJ2-1	NA	NA
TGCGCCAGCAGCTACGACCGGGCGGGCAGAGAGAACACCGGGGAGCTGTTTTTT	CASSYDRAGRENTGELFF	TRBV4-1	TRBJ2-2	NA	NA